The 6 T cell receptor beta chains below come from one sample, sequenced in a study of spatial heterogeneity in lung cancer. Time point denoted: sample taken at primary tumor resection. TCRdb re-called the 5' RACE reads through MiXCR, storing one row per CDR3 protein. The sample carries some 100,000 distinct CDR3 sequences, about 12% recorded once. Here the sequenced sample was PBMCs, taken at surgery. The receptor source for this set is a male donor with early-stage non-small cell lung cancer.

The chain uses TRBV5-1 and TRBJ2-2; D possibly corresponds to TRBD2 (6 bases). V lost 6 bases to trimming and J lost 0 bases, with 12 bases between them. The germline V gene encodes CDR1 SGHRS and CDR2 YFSETQ. The CDR3 spans 15 residues. This chain's CDR3 is CASTDGGPNTGELFF. Written as DNA, the CDR3 is TGCGCCAGCACTGACGGAGGGCCGAACACCGGGGAGCTGTTTTTT.

In its sample, this clonotype was seen a few times. The V and J genes are TRBV11-2 and TRBJ1-6, with no clear D. V was clipped by 5 bases and J by 6 bases, with 14 bases between them. The CDR3 contains 15 residues. Germline CDR1 and CDR2: SGHAT and FQNNGV. CDR3 sequence (DNA): TGTGCCAGCAGCAGTACGAGGGTCCCTAATTCACCCCTCCACTTT. This encodes CASSSTRVPNSPLHF.

The chain combines TRBV18 with TRBJ2-5; tentatively, D is TRBD2 (6 bases). Germline loops: CDR1 KGHSH, CDR2 LQKENI. This CDR3 has 15 amino acids. Trimming left V 2 bases short and J 2 bases short, with 12 bases between. CDR3 DNA: TGTGCCAGCTCACCATACCTGGGGGGACAAGAGACCCAGTACTTC. Its protein product is CASSPYLGGQETQYF.

The rearrangement joins TRBV3-1 to TRBJ2-1; possible D gene TRBD2, 7 bases. CDR3 length equals 15 residues. V shed 5 bases and J shed 5 bases, with 16 bases lying between them. Germline V lookup: CDR1 LGHDT, CDR2 YNNKEL (reference sequence). The CDR3 coding sequence is TGTGCCAGCAGCTTCCTGGCGGGGGCCAACAATGAGCAGTTCTTC. Protein sequence: CASSFLAGANNEQFF.

This clonotype was picked up many times. V gene TRBV20-1 combines with J gene TRBJ2-1; 8 bases map to TRBD1. CDR1 is DFQATT and CDR2 is SNEGSKA in the germline V gene (reference sequence). The CDR3 runs to 16 residues. V lost 6 bases and J lost 2; bases outside the gene matches: 12. The CDR3: CSAQYQGALTYNEQFF. The DNA of the CDR3 is TGCAGTGCGCAATATCAGGGGGCGCTGACCTACAATGAGCAGTTCTTC.

In its sample, this clonotype was seen a few times. This sequence joins TRBV7-2 and TRBJ2-3, with D tentatively TRBD2 (6 bases). The V gene lost 3 bases and the J gene lost 3 bases, with 10 bases spanning the gap. CDR1 and CDR2 (germline): SGHTA, FQGNSA. The CDR3 length is 14 residues. CDR3 coding DNA: TGTGCCAGCAGCTTGGGGGGACCTACAGATACGCAGTATTTT. Translation: CASSLGGPTDTQYF.